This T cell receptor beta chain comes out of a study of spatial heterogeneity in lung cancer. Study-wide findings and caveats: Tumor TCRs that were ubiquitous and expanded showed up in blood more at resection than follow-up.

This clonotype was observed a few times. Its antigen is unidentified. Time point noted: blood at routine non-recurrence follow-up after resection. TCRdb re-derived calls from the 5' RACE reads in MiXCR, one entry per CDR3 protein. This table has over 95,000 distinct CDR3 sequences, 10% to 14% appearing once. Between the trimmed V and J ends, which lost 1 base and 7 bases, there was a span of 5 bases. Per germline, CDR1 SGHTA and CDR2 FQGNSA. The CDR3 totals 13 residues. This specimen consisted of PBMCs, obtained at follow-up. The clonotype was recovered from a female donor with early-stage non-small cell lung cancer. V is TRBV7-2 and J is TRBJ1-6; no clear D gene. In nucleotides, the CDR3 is TGTGCCAGCAGCTTAGAGGGAAATTCACCCCTCCACTTT. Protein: CASSLEGNSPLHF.